This record concerns one T cell receptor beta chain sequence. No cognate antigen has been identified for it. It has no much larger one-base neighbor in the sample; base qualities were not kept. Compared with germline, V lacks 4 bases and J lacks 4 bases; bases without a gene match: 17. The CDR3 holds 18 amino acids from the cysteine to the phenylalanine. The sequence is cut down to CDR3 DNA, 54 bases in frame from base 1. Reading the germline V gene (reference sequence) gives CDR1 SEHNR and CDR2 FQNEAQ. This specimen comes from a study of blood T cell repertoires in COVID-19 (dated by TCRdb to between 2020 and 2021). With regard to the full study: The collaborator samples originated in the United States, Italy and Spain and spanned the acute and convalescent phases of COVID-19. The prospective study material was composed of cDNA or gDNA derived from T cells, B-cell-depleted T cells, or PBMCs. The dataset comprised deeply sampled blood TCRbeta repertoires from subjects exposed to, actively infected with, or recovered from COVID-19. A freely available public database, intended as a resource for researchers studying the immune response to SARS-CoV-2, is where the repertoires were released. The samples were drawn from the first 160 participants of the ongoing ImmuneRACE study and from 950 to 1,500 subjects provided by 6 global collaborators. Nearly every sample came with metadata listing a de-identified subject ID, COVID-19 status, age in years and sex. Where available, HLA class I and class II types were taken from metadata supplied by the sample provider and were not determined by assay-based typing. Results and caveats for the whole study, not just this receptor: The quantity of clinical and demographic metadata differed by source and by participant and was supplied without curation.

TCRbeta CDR3 regions were amplified from genomic DNA using the immunoSEQ Assay, a bias-controlled multiplex PCR. For the original study's pipeline: The number of nucleated cells in each sample was estimated by amplification of reference gene primers within the assay. To quantify the absolute abundance of each unique TCRbeta CDR3 rearrangement, sequence reads were collapsed and filtered. Productive Simpson clonality was computed per sample as the square root of Simpson's diversity index over productive rearrangements. Here the immuneACCESS table is served through TCRdb, limited to in-frame sequences with V and J called. Missing clones are a known gap in these copies; in checked studies unresolved V genes cover under half, and the rest lacks a known reason. That table furnishes V, J and clone size, whereas the DNA furnished D and trimming. For this sample the table gives under 300,000 clones, of which just under 90% were detected only once. Of the sample, roughly 1.9% is held by the ten largest clones.

Participants in the prospective study were enrolled through a virtual design, were aged about 18 to 100 years, and lived in approximately 24 United States geographic areas. Cohort assignment in the prospective study relied on participant-reported clinical history from a screening survey and a study questionnaire. For ImmuneRACE Cohort 3, a participant was defined as recovered based on two consecutive negative NP/OP PCR tests, clearance by a healthcare professional, or resolution of symptoms. In the prospective study, whole blood, serum and a nasopharyngeal or oropharyngeal swab were collected from each participant by mobile phlebotomists. Participants in the prospective study had the option to provide additional blood draws and questionnaires over a roughly 2-month period. Blood samples from the prospective study were shipped frozen or at room temperature prior to DNA extraction.

In this chain, TRBV7-9 is recombined with TRBJ1-1, with TRBD1 identical over 8 junction bases. The clonotype was recovered from a woman aged 55-75 years who had recovered from COVID-19. The sample taken for sequencing was PBMCs or T cells enriched from blood (not recorded which). The CDR3 region has the sequence CASSWGVRAGGKGTEAFF. DNA sequence: TGTGCCAGCAGCTGGGGAGTACGGGCAGGGGGCAAGGGCACTGAAGCTTTCTTT.